Listed here is a single T cell receptor (beta chain). Trimming removed 1 base at V and 6 bases at J, with 11 bases between. Germline values: CDR1 LGHNA, CDR2 YNFKEQ. The CDR3 contains 14 residues. These data belong to a study of T-cell reconstitution after alpha-beta-depleted transplantation in children. Researchers prepared the TCRbeta library using unique molecular identifiers, the study reports. Each CDR3 protein is one row after TCRdb ran MiXCR on the PCR reads. Seen here are approximately 210,000 distinct CDR3 sequences, approximately 15% observed once, and the top ten hold just under 45%. The genes are TRBV4-2 and TRBJ2-3; D gene ambiguous. Sequencing used PBMCs, mostly from graft donor cells, obtained 360 days after TCRalphabeta/CD19-depleted stem cell transplant. This receptor was taken from a male patient under 10 years old who had a stem cell transplant for acute lymphoblastic leukemia, so the T cells may come from the graft donor. In nucleotides, the CDR3 is TGTGCCAGCAGCCAAGTCCCCCTTTACGATACGCAGTATTTT. The encoded protein is CASSQVPLYDTQYF.